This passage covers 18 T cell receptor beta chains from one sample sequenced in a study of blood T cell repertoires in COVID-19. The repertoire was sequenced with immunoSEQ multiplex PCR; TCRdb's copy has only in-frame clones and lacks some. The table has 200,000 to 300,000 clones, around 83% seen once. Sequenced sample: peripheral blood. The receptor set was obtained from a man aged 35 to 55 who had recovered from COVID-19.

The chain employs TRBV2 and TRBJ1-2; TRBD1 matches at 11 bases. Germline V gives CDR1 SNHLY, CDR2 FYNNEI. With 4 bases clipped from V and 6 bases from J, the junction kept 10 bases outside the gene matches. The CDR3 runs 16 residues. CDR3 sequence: CASSVDRGPMRHGYTF. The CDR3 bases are TGTGCCAGCAGTGTGGACAGGGGGCCTATGAGACATGGCTACACCTTC.

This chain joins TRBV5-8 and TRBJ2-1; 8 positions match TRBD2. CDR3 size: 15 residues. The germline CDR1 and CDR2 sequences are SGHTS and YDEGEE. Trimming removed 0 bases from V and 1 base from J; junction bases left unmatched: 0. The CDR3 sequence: CASSLGGRSYNEQFF. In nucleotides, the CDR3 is TGTGCCAGCAGCTTGGGCGGGAGGTCCTACAATGAGCAGTTCTTC. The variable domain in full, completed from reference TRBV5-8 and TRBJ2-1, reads EAGVTQSPTHLIKTRGQQATLRCSPISGHTSVYWYQQALGLGLQFLLWYDEGEERNRGNFPPRFSGRQFPNYSSELNVNALELEDSALYLCASSLGGRSYNEQFFGPGTRLTVL.

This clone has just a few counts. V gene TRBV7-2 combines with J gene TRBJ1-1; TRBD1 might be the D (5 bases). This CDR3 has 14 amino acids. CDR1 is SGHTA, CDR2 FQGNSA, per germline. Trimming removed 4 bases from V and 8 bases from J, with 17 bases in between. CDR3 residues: CASSSRGEGREAFF. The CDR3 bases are TGTGCCAGCAGCTCTCGGGGGGAGGGACGGGAAGCTTTCTTT.

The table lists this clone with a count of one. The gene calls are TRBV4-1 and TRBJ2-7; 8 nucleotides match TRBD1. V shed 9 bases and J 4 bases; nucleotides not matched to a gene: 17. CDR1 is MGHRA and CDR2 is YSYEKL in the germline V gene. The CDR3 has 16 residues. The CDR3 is CARRTGRGQGWYEQYF. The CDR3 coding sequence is TGCGCCAGACGGACGGGGAGAGGACAGGGTTGGTACGAGCAGTACTTC.

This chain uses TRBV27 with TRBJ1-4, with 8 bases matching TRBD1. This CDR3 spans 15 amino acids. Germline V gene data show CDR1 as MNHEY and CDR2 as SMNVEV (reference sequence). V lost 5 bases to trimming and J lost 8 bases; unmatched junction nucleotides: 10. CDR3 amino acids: CASSDFQGAWEKLFF. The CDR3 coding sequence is TGTGCCAGCAGTGACTTCCAGGGGGCTTGGGAAAAACTGTTTTTT. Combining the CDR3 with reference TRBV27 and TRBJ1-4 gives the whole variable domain EAQVTQNPRYLITVTGKKLTVTCSQNMNHEYMSWYRQDPGLGLRQIYYSMNVEVTDKGDVPEGYKVSRKEKRNFPLILESPSPNQTSLYFCASSDFQGAWEKLFFGSGTQLSVL.

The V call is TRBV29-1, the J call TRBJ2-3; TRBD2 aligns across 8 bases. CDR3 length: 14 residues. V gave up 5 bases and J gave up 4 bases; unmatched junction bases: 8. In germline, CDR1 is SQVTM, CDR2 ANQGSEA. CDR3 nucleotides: TGCAGCGTTCACGCGGGAGGAGGTGCAGATACGCAGTATTTT. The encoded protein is CSVHAGGGADTQYF.

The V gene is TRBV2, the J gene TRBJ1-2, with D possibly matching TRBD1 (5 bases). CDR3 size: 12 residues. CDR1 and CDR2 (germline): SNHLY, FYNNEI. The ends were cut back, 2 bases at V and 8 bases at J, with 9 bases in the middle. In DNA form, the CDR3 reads TGTGCCAGCAGTGAACAGGGTCGGGGCTACACCTTC. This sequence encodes CASSEQGRGYTF. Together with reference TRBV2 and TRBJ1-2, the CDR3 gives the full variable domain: EPEVTQTPSHQVTQMGQEVILRCVPISNHLYFYWYRQILGQKVEFLVSFYNNEISEKSEIFDDQFSVERPDGSNFTLKIRSTKLEDSAMYFCASSEQGRGYTFGSGTRLTVV.

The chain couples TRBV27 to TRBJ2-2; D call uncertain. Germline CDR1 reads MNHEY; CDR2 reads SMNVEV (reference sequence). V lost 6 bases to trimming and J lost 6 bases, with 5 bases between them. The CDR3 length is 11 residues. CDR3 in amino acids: CASRGAGELFF. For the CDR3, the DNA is TGTGCCAGCAGGGGCGCCGGGGAGCTGTTTTTT.

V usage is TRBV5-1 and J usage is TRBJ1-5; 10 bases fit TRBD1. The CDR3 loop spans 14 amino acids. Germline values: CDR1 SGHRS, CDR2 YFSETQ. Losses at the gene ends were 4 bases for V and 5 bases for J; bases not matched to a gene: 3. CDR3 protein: CASSPTGGDQPQHF. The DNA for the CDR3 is TGCGCCAGCAGCCCGACAGGGGGCGATCAGCCCCAGCATTTT.

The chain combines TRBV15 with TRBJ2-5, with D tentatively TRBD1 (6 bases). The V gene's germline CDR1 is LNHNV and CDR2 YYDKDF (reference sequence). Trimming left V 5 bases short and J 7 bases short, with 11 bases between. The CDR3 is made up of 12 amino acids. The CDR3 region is CATSGGGWTQYF. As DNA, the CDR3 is TGTGCCACCAGCGGGGGCGGTTGGACCCAGTACTTC.

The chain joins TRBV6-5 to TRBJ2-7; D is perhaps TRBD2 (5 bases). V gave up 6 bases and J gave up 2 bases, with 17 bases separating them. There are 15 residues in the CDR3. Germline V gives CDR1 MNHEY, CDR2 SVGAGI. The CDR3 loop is CASSSSGLSAYEQYF. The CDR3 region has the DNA TGTGCCAGCAGCTCCTCAGGACTTTCAGCCTACGAGCAGTACTTC.

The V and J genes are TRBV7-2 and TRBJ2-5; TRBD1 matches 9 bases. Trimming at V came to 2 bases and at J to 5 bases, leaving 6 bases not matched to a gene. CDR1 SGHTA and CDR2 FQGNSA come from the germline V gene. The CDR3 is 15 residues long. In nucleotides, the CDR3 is TGTGCCAGCAGCTTATGGCCCGACAGGGGGGAGACCCAGTACTTC. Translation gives CASSLWPDRGETQYF.

The CDR3 reads CASSMRWAGSTEAFF. The CDR3 DNA reads TGTGCCAGTAGTATGAGGTGGGCAGGGTCGACTGAAGCTTTCTTT. The chain carries TRBV19 and TRBJ1-1, with TRBD1 as a possible D gene (5 bases). CDR3 length: 15 amino acids. V shed 3 bases and J shed 5 bases, with 16 bases lying between them. The V gene's germline CDR1 is LNHDA and CDR2 SQIVND (reference sequence). Based on the CDR3 plus reference TRBV19 and TRBJ1-1, the full variable domain is DGGITQSPKYLFRKEGQNVTLSCEQNLNHDAMYWYRQDPGQGLRLIYYSQIVNDFQKGDIAEGYSVSREKKESFPLTVTSAQKNPTAFYLCASSMRWAGSTEAFFGQGTRLTVV.

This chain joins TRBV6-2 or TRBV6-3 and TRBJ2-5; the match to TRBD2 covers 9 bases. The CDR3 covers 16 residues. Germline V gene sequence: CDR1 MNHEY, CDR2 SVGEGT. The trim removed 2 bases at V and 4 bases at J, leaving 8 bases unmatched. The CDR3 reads CASSYRRGGDRETQYF. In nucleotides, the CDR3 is TGTGCCAGCAGTTACCGGCGGGGGGGCGATCGAGAGACCCAGTACTTC.

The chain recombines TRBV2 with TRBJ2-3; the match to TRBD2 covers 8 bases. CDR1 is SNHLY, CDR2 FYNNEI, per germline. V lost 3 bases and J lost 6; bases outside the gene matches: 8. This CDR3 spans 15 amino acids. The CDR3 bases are TGTGCCAGCAGTGATAAGACTAGCGCGGCCGATACGCAGTATTTT. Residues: CASSDKTSAADTQYF.

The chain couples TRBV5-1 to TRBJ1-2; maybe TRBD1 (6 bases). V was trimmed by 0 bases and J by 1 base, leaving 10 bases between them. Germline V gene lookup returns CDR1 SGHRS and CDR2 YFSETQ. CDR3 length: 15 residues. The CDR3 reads CASSLDREGNYGYTF. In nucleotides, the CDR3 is TGCGCCAGCAGCTTGGACAGGGAAGGTAACTATGGCTACACCTTC.

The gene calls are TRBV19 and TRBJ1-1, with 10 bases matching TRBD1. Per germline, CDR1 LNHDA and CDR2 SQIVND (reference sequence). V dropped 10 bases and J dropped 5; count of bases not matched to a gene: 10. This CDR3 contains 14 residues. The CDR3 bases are TGTGCCACCATCACCCGGGACAGGGGAACTGAAGCTTTCTTT. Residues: CATITRDRGTEAFF. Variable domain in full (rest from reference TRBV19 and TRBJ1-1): DGGITQSPKYLFRKEGQNVTLSCEQNLNHDAMYWYRQDPGQGLRLIYYSQIVNDFQKGDIAEGYSVSREKKESFPLTVTSAQKNPTAFYLCATITRDRGTEAFFGQGTRLTVV.

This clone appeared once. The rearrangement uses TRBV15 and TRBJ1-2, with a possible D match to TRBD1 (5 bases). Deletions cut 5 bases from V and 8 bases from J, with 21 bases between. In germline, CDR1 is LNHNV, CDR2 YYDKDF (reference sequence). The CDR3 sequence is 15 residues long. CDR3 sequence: CATSGDYERRDGYTF. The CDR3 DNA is TGTGCCACCAGCGGCGACTACGAGCGGCGGGACGGCTACACCTTC.